This note documents a single T cell receptor (beta chain) sequence. This entry belongs to a study of blood T cell repertoires in COVID-19. Data came from immunoSEQ multiplex PCR; TCRdb stores just in-frame clones and leaves some out. The data show 100,000 to 120,000 clones, with about 75% seen just once and approximately 16% held by the top ten. The J segment lost 4 bases and the V segment lost 5 bases, leaving 7 bases of the junction unmatched. CDR3 length: 14 residues. CDR1 and CDR2 from the germline V gene are KGHSH and LQKENI. Specimen: peripheral blood. The chain couples TRBV18 to TRBJ1-1; 7 positions agree with TRBD1. This TCR came from a woman aged 80 or over with active or convalescent COVID-19. The CDR3 loop reads CASSADRWVTEAFF. The CDR3 DNA sequence: TGTGCCAGCTCAGCGGACAGGTGGGTCACTGAAGCTTTCTTT. The variable domain in full, completed from reference TRBV18 and TRBJ1-1, reads NAGVMQNPRHLVRRRGQEARLRCSPMKGHSHVYWYRQLPEEGLKFMVYLQKENIIDESGMPKERFSAEFPKEGPSILRIQQVVRGDSAAYFCASSADRWVTEAFFGQGTRLTVV.